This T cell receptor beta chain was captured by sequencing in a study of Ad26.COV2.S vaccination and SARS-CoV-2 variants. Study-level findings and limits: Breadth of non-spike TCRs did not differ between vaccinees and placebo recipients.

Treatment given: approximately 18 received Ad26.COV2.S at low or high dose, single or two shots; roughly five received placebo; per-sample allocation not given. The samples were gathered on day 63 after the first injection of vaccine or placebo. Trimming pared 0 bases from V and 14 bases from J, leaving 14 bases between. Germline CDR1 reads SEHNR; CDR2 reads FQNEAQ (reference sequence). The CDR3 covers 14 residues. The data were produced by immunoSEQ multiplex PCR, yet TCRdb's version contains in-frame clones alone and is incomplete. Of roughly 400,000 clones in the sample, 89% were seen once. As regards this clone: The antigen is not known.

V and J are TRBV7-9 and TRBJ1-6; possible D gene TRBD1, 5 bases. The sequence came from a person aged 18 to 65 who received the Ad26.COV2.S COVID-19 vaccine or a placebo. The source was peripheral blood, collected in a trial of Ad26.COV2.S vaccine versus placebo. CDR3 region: CASSLAGQGLALHF. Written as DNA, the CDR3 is TGTGCCAGCAGCTTAGCGGGGCAGGGTTTGGCCCTCCACTTT.